The entry below describes one T cell receptor beta chain. What it binds is unknown. This sample was included in a study of vaccination and CD4 T cells after COVID-19. Study in general: The convalescents were made up of six males and four females, two of whom were Hispanic. Post-COVID draws followed diagnosis by a median roughly 93 days (range 35 to 161). Researchers treated cells with overlapping spike peptides taken from SARS-CoV-2, HCoV-NL63, HCoV-OC43 and HCoV-229E.

Cultured CD4+ T cells had their DNA profiled by the Oncomine TCR Beta short-read assay. TCRdb re-called the PCR reads through MiXCR, storing one row per CDR3 protein. The top ten hold approximately 11% of the sample, which has about 14,000 distinct CDR3 sequences, around 70% seen once. Treatment of the sample: roughly 10-day PBMC culture with coronavirus spike peptide pools or control peptides (ViraFEST assay). ViraFEST sequenced TCRs after peptide-pool expansion of antigen-specific T cells. This receptor was identified in a human donor who had recovered from COVID-19. The sample was CD4+ T cells from blood, cultured in vitro.

CDR3 in amino acids: CSVVWGSYEQYF. CDR3 DNA: TGCAGCGTTGTTTGGGGGTCCTACGAGCAGTACTTC. The chain is built from TRBV29-1 and TRBJ2-7, with D perhaps being TRBD1 or TRBD2 (5 bases each). V was shortened by 4 bases and J by 1 base, with 8 bases between the two germline ends. Per the germline V gene, CDR1 is SQVTM and CDR2 is ANQGSEA. CDR3 size: 12 residues.